This passage covers 4 T cell receptor beta chains from one sample sequenced in a study of human T cells and chemical hapten exposure (dated by TCRdb to the early 2020s). The time point label, read with the paper, signifies: patch test 3, about 24 weeks after DPC sensitization. The meaning of the sample's treatment or condition label: therapeutic diphenylcyclopropenone sensitization with weekly scalp DPC. The library was made by RACE. The run used a NextSeq 500. TCRdb's own reprocessing of the public reads used fastp at Q25 and MiXCR and kept productive beta chains. Rows are unified per CDR3 protein, each entry keeping the most common DNA and genes. This sample holds 82,000 or so distinct CDR3 sequences; 10% to 15% were observed only once. About 5.7% of the sample rests with the top ten. The sequenced sample was whole blood, obtained in connection with sensitization to the hapten diphenylcyclopropenone (DPC). All receptors come from a woman aged 50 to 60 with alopecia areata. Some clones in this sample may be carry-over from other donors' samples.

This clonotype was seen a handful of times. CDR3 nucleotide sequence: TGTGCCAGCAGCTTAGGTCAGATCAACACTGAAGCTTTCTTT. Translating it yields CASSLGQINTEAFF. The V gene is TRBV7-8, the J gene TRBJ1-1; D not certain. The CDR3 extends over 14 amino acids. V lost 1 base and J 2 bases, leaving 8 bases between the germline ends. Germline CDR1 reads SGHVS; CDR2 reads FQNEAQ.

This clonotype has a handful of counts. The chain combines TRBV11-2 with TRBJ2-1, with D perhaps TRBD1 (6 bases). This CDR3 is built from 15 residues. CDR1 and CDR2 from the germline V gene are SGHAT and FQNNGV. Trimming took off 5 bases at V and 2 bases at J, with 13 bases between the two ends. This CDR3 is CASSQEGQTYNEQFF. As DNA, the CDR3 is TGTGCCAGCAGCCAAGAAGGACAGACCTACAATGAGCAGTTCTTC. Complete variable domain (other parts from reference TRBV11-2 and TRBJ2-1): EAGVAQSPRYKIIEKRQSVAFWCNPISGHATLYWYQQILGQGPKLLIQFQNNGVVDDSQLPKDRFSAERLKGVDSTLKIQPAKLEDSAVYLCASSQEGQTYNEQFFGPGTRLTVL.

This clonotype has ten or more counts. The V and J genes are TRBV6-2 or TRBV6-3 and TRBJ1-1; D gene ambiguous. There are 11 residues in the CDR3. The germline V gene encodes CDR1 MNHEY and CDR2 SVGEGT. Deletions cut 5 bases from V and 5 bases from J, with 6 bases between. The CDR3 spells CASSPRTEAFF. CDR3 coding DNA: TGTGCCAGCAGTCCTCGGACTGAAGCTTTCTTT.

This clonotype was recorded a few times. The J gene is TRBJ2-1, the V gene TRBV7-2; 8 nucleotides agree with TRBD2. J lost 9 bases, V lost 1 base, and 8 bases had no gene match. The CDR3 extends over 15 amino acids. Germline CDR1 is SGHTA and CDR2 is FQGNSA. This CDR3 is CASSLEVLAGSEQFF. DNA of the CDR3: TGTGCCAGCAGCTTAGAGGTGCTAGCGGGCAGTGAGCAGTTCTTC.